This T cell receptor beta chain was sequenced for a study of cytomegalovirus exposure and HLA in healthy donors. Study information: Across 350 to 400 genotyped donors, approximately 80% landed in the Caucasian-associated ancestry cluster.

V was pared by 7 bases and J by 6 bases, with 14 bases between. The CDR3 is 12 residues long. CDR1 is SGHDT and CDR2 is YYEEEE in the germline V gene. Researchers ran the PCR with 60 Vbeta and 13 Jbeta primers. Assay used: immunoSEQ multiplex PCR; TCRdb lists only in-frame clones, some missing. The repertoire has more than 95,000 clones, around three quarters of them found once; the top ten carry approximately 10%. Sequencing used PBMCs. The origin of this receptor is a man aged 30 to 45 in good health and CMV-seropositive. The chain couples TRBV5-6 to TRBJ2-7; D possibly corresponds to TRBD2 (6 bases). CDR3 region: CASGGSWSEQYF. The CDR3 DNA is TGTGCCAGCGGGGGGTCATGGTCCGAGCAGTACTTC.